One sample yielded the 13 T cell receptor beta chains listed below, sequenced in a study of T cells in Graves' hyperthyroidism and ophthalmopathy (dated by TCRdb to 2018 to 2020). The method behind the library was multiplex PCR. Sequenced on an Illumina HiSeq 2000. The TCR beta CDR3 regions were amplified from RNA transcripts. A first-round RT-PCR of the TCR CDR3 used the HTBI primer set with the Qiagen OneStep RT-PCR kit. The raw public reads went through TCRdb reprocessing: fastp at Q25, MiXCR clone calling, in-frame beta chains kept. Rows with a matching CDR3 protein are joined into one entry that keeps the most common DNA and genes. The sample has hundreds of thousands of distinct CDR3 sequences on record, roughly 37% of them singletons. 7% to 10% of the sample rests with the top ten. Specimen: blood. The receptors come from a man younger than 35 with Graves' hyperthyroidism.

The chain links TRBV5-1 to TRBJ1-2; 8 bases align to TRBD1. Germline V gene lookup returns CDR1 SGHRS and CDR2 YFSETQ. The CDR3 extends over 13 amino acids. With 3 bases clipped from V and 11 bases from J, the junction kept 9 bases outside the gene matches. The CDR3 nucleotides read TGCGCCAGCAGCTCGGACAGGGACACTCTATACACCTTC. It codes for CASSSDRDTLYTF.

As regards this clonotype: Just one base apart from a much larger clone, this may be a read error. The final CDR3 position lacks the conserved phenylalanine or tryptophan, pointing to a likely read error. It is unclear where the CDR3 begins or ends on the DNA, so no DNA is shown, and the CDR3 is as TCRdb lists it. The chain recombines TRBV2 with TRBJ2-6. Germline assignment: CDR1 SNHLY and CDR2 FYNNEI. The CDR3 is 15 residues long, ends included. CDR3: CASMLLAAGANVLIL.

Only a few counts were recorded for this clonotype. The chain links TRBV20-1 to TRBJ1-6; D might be TRBD1 (5 bases). The V gene's germline CDR1 is DFQATT and CDR2 SNEGSKA (reference sequence). Deletions cut 1 base from V and 6 bases from J, with 13 bases between. The CDR3 loop spans 15 amino acids. Written as DNA, the CDR3 is TGCAGTGCTAGAGGGACCCGGGGGGGTAATTCACCCCTCCACTTT. It translates to CSARGTRGGNSPLHF.

CDR3 in DNA: TGTGCCAGCAGCTTAGCGTGGCGGGGGTACCGTTGGAACGAGCAGTACTTC. Translated: CASSLAWRGYRWNEQYF. The chain combines TRBV7-2 with TRBJ2-7; 7 bases fit TRBD2. Germline assignment: CDR1 SGHTA and CDR2 FQGNSA. Trimming at V came to 0 bases and at J to 5 bases, leaving 13 bases not matched to a gene. The CDR3 is 17 residues long.

The chain employs TRBV12-3 or TRBV12-4 and TRBJ2-7; the D is unclear. Trimming left V 1 base short and J 4 bases short, with 17 bases between. The CDR3 is 16 amino acids. The chain's CDR3 is CASSLVGSPPPYEQYF. The CDR3 coding sequence is TGTGCCAGCAGTTTAGTAGGAAGCCCCCCGCCTTACGAGCAGTACTTC.

This clonotype came up many times. V is TRBV9 and J is TRBJ1-6; D unclear. This CDR3 has 15 amino acids. CDR1 and CDR2 from the germline V gene are SGDLS and YYNGEE. Trimming left V 4 bases short and J 3 bases short, with 11 bases between. CDR3 sequence reads: CASSPDNGYNSPLHF. CDR3 nucleotide sequence: TGTGCCAGCAGCCCCGACAACGGCTATAATTCACCCCTCCACTTT.

The table lists this clonotype with many counts. The J gene is TRBJ1-4, the V gene TRBV2, with D perhaps TRBD1 (6 bases). The CDR3 is 15 residues long. Germline V gene data show CDR1 as SNHLY and CDR2 as FYNNEI. V was shortened by 0 bases and J by 5 bases, with 10 bases between the two germline ends. The CDR3 spells CASSEALTGNEKLFF. The CDR3 bases are TGTGCCAGCAGTGAAGCGCTTACAGGGAATGAAAAACTGTTTTTT.

V is TRBV29-1 and J is TRBJ1-3, with no clear D. Germline values: CDR1 SQVTM, CDR2 ANQGSEA. CDR3 size: 14 residues. Trimming pared 2 bases from V and 1 base from J, leaving 9 bases between. The CDR3 loop is CSVESSGSGNTIYF. The CDR3 nucleotides are TGCAGCGTTGAAAGCAGTGGGTCTGGAAACACCATATATTTT. The complete variable domain, with remaining parts taken from reference TRBV29-1 and TRBJ1-3, reads SAVISQKPSRDICQRGTSLTIQCQVDSQVTMMFWYRQQPGQSLTLIATANQGSEATYESGFVIDKFPISRPNLTFSTLTVSNMSPEDSSIYLCSVESSGSGNTIYFGEGSWLTVV.

This clonotype was detected ten times or more. V usage is TRBV7-9 and J usage is TRBJ1-2; D perhaps matches TRBD1 (6 bases). Germline CDR1 and CDR2: SEHNR and FQNEAQ (reference sequence). Trimming took off 5 bases at V and 4 bases at J, with 14 bases between the two ends. The CDR3 extends over 14 amino acids. The DNA of the CDR3 is TGTGCCAGCAGCATGGACAGTCTGGGCTATGGCTACACCTTC. It codes for CASSMDSLGYGYTF.

This clonotype was picked up many times. This sequence joins TRBV20-1 and TRBJ1-1; D ambiguous. Germline lookup yields CDR1 DFQATT and CDR2 SNEGSKA (reference sequence). This CDR3 region has 14 residues. The ends were cut back, 4 bases at V and 1 base at J, with 13 bases in the middle. In nucleotides, the CDR3 is TGCAGTGCTATGCATGGTGGAAGGAACACTGAAGCTTTCTTT. It specifies CSAMHGGRNTEAFF.

This clonotype showed up many times. The chain employs TRBV7-8 and TRBJ1-5; the D is unclear. This CDR3 contains 13 residues. Deletions cut 5 bases from V and 6 bases from J, with 11 bases between. Germline V gene lookup returns CDR1 SGHVS and CDR2 FQNEAQ. The CDR3 loop is CASSTDGSQPQHF. The CDR3 DNA is TGTGCCAGCAGCACAGACGGGAGTCAGCCCCAGCATTTT.

Comment on this clonotype: Given a much more abundant clone one base away, this may be a read error. The rearrangement joins TRBV7-2 to TRBJ2-5; D is unresolved. Between the trimmed V and J ends, which lost 2 bases and 5 bases, there was a span of 9 bases. Germline V gene lookup returns CDR1 SGHTA and CDR2 FQGNSA. The CDR3 extends over 13 amino acids. The CDR3 sequence is CASSLRMRETQYF. The CDR3 DNA is TGTGCCAGCAGCTTAAGAATGCGGGAGACCCAGTACTTC. Full variable domain (rest looked up from reference TRBV7-2 and TRBJ2-5): GAGVSQSPSNKVTEKGKDVELRCDPISGHTALYWYRQSLGQGLEFLIYFQGNSAPDKSGLPSDRFSAERTGGSVSTLTIQRTQQEDSAVYLCASSLRMRETQYFGPGTRLLVL.

This clonotype came up many times. The chain combines TRBV2 with TRBJ2-7; D remains ambiguous. Trimming cost V 7 bases and J 4 bases, with 8 bases left between them. The CDR3 sequence is 11 residues long. Germline CDR1 SNHLY, CDR2 FYNNEI. CDR3 coding DNA: TGTGCCAGCACTACCTCATACGAGCAGTACTTC. Amino acids: CASTTSYEQYF.